A selection of T cell receptor beta chains follows, all from one sample in a study of blood T cell repertoires in COVID-19. The method was immunoSEQ multiplex PCR; TCRdb's version includes in-frame clones alone and lacks a portion of them. The sample comprises more than 15,000 clones, around 90% of which are singletons, and approximately 25% rests with the top ten. Sequenced input: peripheral blood. Receptors were obtained from a man aged 60-69 years with acute or convalescent COVID-19. Both conserved end residues are part of each CDR3. D genes are given only for firm matches. A clone size is listed for some rows: how often the clone was seen (once, few, many), or a class if it is expanded.

CASRAGTAPPPEQFF TGCGCCAGCAGAGCGGGGACTGCACCCCCTCCGGAGCAGTTCTTC TRBD2 TRBJ2-1 NA TRBV5-1
CASSHLDRADTEAFF TGTGCCAGCAGCCACCTGGACAGGGCCGACACTGAAGCTTTCTTT TRBD1 TRBJ1-1 few TRBV6-2/TRBV6-3
CATSDDRTDNEQFF TGTGCCACCAGTGACGATAGGACAGATAATGAGCAGTTCTTC NA TRBJ2-1 NA TRBV24-1
CASSQRATSYNEQFF TGTGCCAGCAGTCAGCGGGCCACCTCCTACAATGAGCAGTTCTTC NA TRBJ2-1 once TRBV7-7
CASRLPLGGAGGHHTGELFF TGTGCAAGTCGCTTACCATTAGGGGGAGCGGGGGGCCATCACACCGGGGAGCTGTTTTTT NA TRBJ2-2 NA TRBV12-2
CASSPSPDSSYTF TGTGCCAGCAGCCCCAGTCCCGACTCTAGCTACACCTTC NA TRBJ1-2 NA TRBV3-1/TRBV3-2
CASSVLQGGETQYF TGTGCCAGCAGTGTATTACAGGGGGGAGAGACCCAGTACTTC TRBD1 TRBJ2-5 NA TRBV2
CASSIAGQVSYEQYF TGTGCCAGTAGTATAGCTGGACAGGTCTCCTACGAGCAGTACTTC TRBD1 TRBJ2-7 NA TRBV19
CASSLLAGGRIEQFF TGTGCCAGCAGCTTGCTAGCGGGAGGTCGTATTGAGCAGTTCTTC TRBD2 TRBJ2-1 NA TRBV5-8
CASSSPQGGAYEQYF TGTGCCAGCAGCTCCCCTCAAGGCGGCGCCTACGAGCAGTACTTC NA TRBJ2-7 NA TRBV28
CASSSGQGHSPLHF TGTGCCAGCAGTTCGGGACAGGGGCATTCACCCCTCCACTTT TRBD1 TRBJ1-6 NA TRBV28
CASSFRDSGYEQYF TGTGCCAGCAGCTTCCGGGACAGTGGATACGAGCAGTACTTC TRBD1 TRBJ2-7 NA TRBV5-4
CASSLLRTNTEAFF TGTGCCAGCAGCCTTCTTCGGACAAACACTGAAGCTTTCTTT NA TRBJ1-1 NA TRBV11-1
CASSEGPSSYEQYF TGTGCCAGCAGTGAGGGGCCCAGCTCCTACGAGCAGTACTTC NA TRBJ2-7 NA TRBV6-1
CASSPGLAGAFYEQYF TGCGCCAGCAGCCCGGGTCTAGCGGGAGCTTTCTACGAGCAGTACTTC TRBD2 TRBJ2-7 NA TRBV5-1
CASSPAGGGTNEKLFF TGTGCCAGCAGTCCCGCGGGGGGAGGTACTAATGAAAAACTGTTTTTT NA TRBJ1-4 few TRBV5-4
CASLGELFF TGCGCCTCTTTAGGGGAGCTGTTTTTT NA TRBJ2-2 once TRBV23-1
CASSRGQGRDGYTF TGTGCCAGCAGCAGAGGACAGGGAAGAGATGGCTACACCTTC TRBD1 TRBJ1-2 NA TRBV28
CASSSRGKDRVHEQYF TGTGCCAGCAGCAGTCGAGGCAAAGACAGGGTGCACGAGCAGTACTTC TRBD1 TRBJ2-7 NA TRBV7-9
CASRQDDGKGGNQPQHF TGTGCCAGCAGACAAGACGACGGGAAGGGAGGCAATCAGCCCCAGCATTTT NA TRBJ1-5 NA TRBV7-9
CASSEETGVEGEQFF TGTGCCAGCAGTGAAGAGACAGGGGTTGAGGGTGAGCAGTTCTTC TRBD1 TRBJ2-1 NA TRBV25-1
CASSKGQVPLEQYF TGCGCCAGCAGCAAGGGACAGGTCCCACTCGAGCAGTACTTC TRBD1 TRBJ2-7 NA TRBV5-1
CASSPGVWREGLSYEQYF TGTGCCAGCAGCCCAGGGGTTTGGCGGGAGGGCCTTTCCTACGAGCAGTACTTC TRBD2 TRBJ2-7 NA TRBV7-9
CASSQAGVPGNTIYF TGTGCCAGCAGCCAAGCCGGAGTCCCTGGAAACACCATATATTTT NA TRBJ1-3 NA TRBV3-1/TRBV3-2
CASSLEPAGAGYGYTF TGTGCCAGCAGCTTAGAACCCGCAGGAGCGGGCTATGGCTACACCTTC NA TRBJ1-2 few TRBV7-8
CASSLIAGDIGELFF TGCGCCAGCAGCCTAATAGCGGGAGACATCGGGGAGCTGTTTTTT TRBD2 TRBJ2-2 NA TRBV5-1
CASRLRRDYSSNEKLFF TGTGCAAGTCGCTTACGGCGGGACTATAGTTCTAATGAAAAACTGTTTTTT NA TRBJ1-4 NA TRBV12-2
CASSLPQGGEQYF TGTGCCAGCAGTTTACCCCAAGGGGGCGAGCAGTACTTC NA TRBJ2-7 NA TRBV27
CAWTLAGDLEQYF TGTGCCTGGACCCTAGCGGGAGATCTCGAGCAGTACTTC TRBD2 TRBJ2-7 NA TRBV30
CATSDQLARQETQYF TGTGCCACCAGTGACCAACTAGCGCGACAAGAGACCCAGTACTTC TRBD2 TRBJ2-5 NA TRBV24-1
CASRAGLNTEAFF TGTGCCAGCAGGGCAGGTTTGAACACTGAAGCTTTCTTT NA TRBJ1-1 NA TRBV7-2
CASSFRLAGGYNEQFF TGTGCCAGCAGCTTCAGACTAGCGGGGGGTTACAATGAGCAGTTCTTC TRBD2 TRBJ2-1 NA TRBV13
CASSPTGARGGYTF TGTGCCAGCAGCCCAACAGGGGCCCGCGGAGGCTACACCTTC TRBD1 TRBJ1-2 NA TRBV3-1/TRBV3-2
CASSESRGKSYTF TGCGCCAGCAGTGAGTCAAGGGGAAAGAGCTACACCTTC NA TRBJ1-2 NA TRBV10-1
CASSQVVASQGEAFF TGCGCCAGCAGCCAAGTTGTCGCCTCTCAGGGGGAGGCTTTCTTT TRBD1 TRBJ1-1 NA TRBV4-1
CASSEAETGELFF TGTGCCAGCAGTGAAGCCGAGACCGGGGAGCTGTTTTTT NA TRBJ2-2 once TRBV6-1
CASSLGTAGNTIYF TGTGCCAGCAGCTTGGGCACGGCTGGAAACACCATATATTTT NA TRBJ1-3 NA TRBV5-5
CATSRALNQPQHF TGTGCCACCAGCAGGGCCCTCAATCAGCCCCAGCATTTT NA TRBJ1-5 NA TRBV15
CASNLRGGNSFNYGYTF TGTGCCAGCAATCTTAGGGGGGGGAACAGTTTTAACTATGGCTACACCTTC NA TRBJ1-2 NA TRBV27
CASSIEAGALIEQFF TGTGCCAGTAGTATAGAGGCGGGAGCCCTCATTGAGCAGTTCTTC TRBD2 TRBJ2-1 NA TRBV19
CASSPSGMNTEAFF TGTGCCAGTAGTCCCTCGGGGATGAACACTGAAGCTTTCTTT NA TRBJ1-1 NA TRBV19
CASSLGSGNTEAFF TGCGCCAGCAGCTTGGGTTCAGGTAACACTGAAGCTTTCTTT NA TRBJ1-1 NA TRBV5-1
CATSDPRGHQPQHF TGTGCCACCAGTGATCCCAGGGGGCATCAGCCCCAGCATTTT TRBD1 TRBJ1-5 NA TRBV24-1
CASSLSGGTEAFF TGTGCCAGCAGCTTGTCAGGGGGGACTGAAGCTTTCTTT TRBD1 TRBJ1-1 NA TRBV5-6
CASSAPGLSYEQYF TGTGCCAGCAGTGCCCCGGGACTCTCCTACGAGCAGTACTTC NA TRBJ2-7 NA TRBV28
CACGVVRVGQPQHF TGTGCCTGCGGTGTGGTCAGGGTAGGTCAGCCCCAGCATTTT NA TRBJ1-5 NA TRBV19
CASSRKTANTGELFF TGTGCCAGCTCCCGCAAGACAGCGAACACCGGGGAGCTGTTTTTT NA TRBJ2-2 NA TRBV18
CASSFALSYEQYF TGTGCCAGCAGCTTCGCACTTTCCTACGAGCAGTACTTC NA TRBJ2-7 NA TRBV7-2
CASSRGGSYEQYF TGTGCCAGCAGCCGCGGGGGCTCCTACGAGCAGTACTTC TRBD2 TRBJ2-7 NA TRBV7-8
CASSLGGGKYEEQYF TGTGCCAGCAGCTTAGGTGGCGGGAAGTATGAAGAGCAGTACTTC NA TRBJ2-7 NA TRBV7-2
CASSFTGVYEQFF TGTGCCAGCAGTTTTACGGGGGTCTATGAGCAGTTCTTC NA TRBJ2-1 NA TRBV28
CASSPSITENTQYF TGTGCCAGCAGCCCGTCCATCACCGAGAATACGCAGTATTTT NA TRBJ2-3 NA TRBV5-6
CSARVRYEQYF TGCAGTGCTAGAGTCAGGTACGAGCAGTACTTC NA TRBJ2-7 NA TRBV20-1
CASSITADNEQFF TGTGCCAGCAGCATAACGGCCGACAATGAGCAGTTCTTC NA TRBJ2-1 once TRBV7-3
CASSLTLIVGQTLNQPQHF TGTGCCAGCAGCTTAACGTTAATAGTAGGACAGACCCTAAATCAGCCCCAGCATTTT NA TRBJ1-5 NA TRBV7-3
CASSRSGALSSYEQYF TGTGCCAGCAGTCGTAGCGGGGCCCTCAGCTCCTACGAGCAGTACTTC TRBD2 TRBJ2-7 once TRBV7-6
CASSSDRANTEAFF TGTGCCAGCAGCTCCGACAGAGCGAACACTGAAGCTTTCTTT NA TRBJ1-1 NA TRBV7-9
CASSSFPAGGPVMETQYF TGTGCCAGCAGTTCCTTTCCCGCGGGCGGGCCGGTGATGGAGACCCAGTACTTC NA TRBJ2-5 NA TRBV2
CASKTSGRATDTQYF TGTGCCAGCAAAACTAGCGGGAGGGCGACAGATACGCAGTATTTT TRBD2 TRBJ2-3 NA TRBV6-5
CASSQGWAGAFKNIQYF TGTGCCAGCAGCCAAGGCTGGGCGGGTGCGTTCAAAAACATTCAGTACTTC NA TRBJ2-4 NA TRBV3-1/TRBV3-2